This T cell receptor (beta chain) was sequenced for a study of cytomegalovirus exposure and HLA in healthy donors (dated by TCRdb to 2017 to 2019). About the study as a whole: An earlier analysis of approximately 640 of the donors reported 276 Gb of sequence data and 117 million unique TCR beta sequences from about 180 million T cells. Alongside the repertoire data, information on donor age, sex, ethnicity and CMV serostatus was compiled. An earlier analysis of 500 to 650 of the donors applied high-throughput TCR beta sequencing to assess whether each TCR beta V gene segment acted as functional or pseudogenic. The genetic ancestry cluster associated with self-reported Caucasian donors included approximately 85% of the roughly 390 genotyped donors. Besides the first cohort of around 670 subjects, a separate validation cohort made up of some 110 different subjects was used. Approximately 300 gigabases of sequencing data and 75 million to 85 million unique TCR sequences made up an early release that covered approximately 650 HLA-typed donors. Across approximately 400 genotyped donors of the cohort, an average of about 250,000 unique TCR beta nucleotide sequences per donor were sequenced, and roughly 18% of those sequences were non-productive. Rather than drawing on any new phenotypic data, the later analysis identified candidate immune exposures from TCR beta sequences and the way those sequences occurred across donors. Typing coverage varied by locus: roughly 629-630 donors for A, B, C, DRB1 and DQB1; roughly 560 for DQA1; over 600 for DPA1; approximately 490 for DPB1. The study was designed to test whether signatures of past pathogen exposure could be identified by cataloging public T cell receptors. To predict cytomegalovirus infection status, the study brought together high-throughput TCR immunosequencing, statistical association of individual TCRs with disease status, and machine learning. Every discovery cohort repertoire had been produced on one sequencing platform. Both class I and class II loci were covered by HLA typing, at four-digit resolution. A later analysis re-examined previously published TCR beta repertoires from about 670 donors and added high-resolution HLA genotyping to investigate patterns of TCR occurrence. The T cell repertoires of around 670 subjects were profiled by immunosequencing and related to cytomegalovirus serostatus. Roughly five DR-DQ haplotypes were handled as single units for association and clustering, since linkage in the cohort was strong. A later genetic analysis used genome-wide SNP genotypes for about three fifths of the 666 donors, treating that subset as a discovery cohort. General study outcomes and caveats: According to a later analysis, parvovirus B19, influenza, CMV and Epstein-Barr virus appeared linked to several top co-occurrence clusters. The presence/absence analyses assumed that sequencing depth was roughly uniform across donors, and that assumption may not be true. A further reported finding was that TCR beta sequences accurately predicted the HLA-A and HLA-B alleles for most subjects in the first cohort. Across donors, most TCR sequences were observed very rarely, whereas some public TCRs were present in many individuals. A cluster of highly shared sequence variants was judged likely to be a technical artifact of the sequencing pipeline. The earlier analysis of 587 of the donors excluded around 17 rarely observed V segments, including chromosome 9 orphons, because counts were too low. The authors suggested that the approach could potentially be generalized to other disease states and immunological phenotypes. Compared with equally common non-associated chains, HLA-associated TCR beta chains in a later analysis were more clonally expanded and had lower generation probabilities. An earlier analysis of approximately 530 of the donors showed that most TCR beta V segments appeared in productive rearrangements either about 87% or about 30% of the time, which broadly matched IMGT annotations. Immune exposure information for the cohort was limited to CMV serostatus. A later genetic analysis reported fewer N-insertions in productive TCRs among donors in an Asian-associated ancestry cluster than the approximately 670-donor mean. Some IMGT-functional V segments, including TRBV6-2 and TRBV6-3, could not be told apart with the 87-base-pair reads, so those segments were excluded. In a later analysis, most CMV-associated TCR beta chains were found to appear HLA-restricted, with HLA associations seemingly driven largely by CMV exposure. A few of the identified cytomegalovirus-associated TCR beta chains were confirmed in vitro to be specific for cytomegalovirus antigens. The classifier was reported to diagnose cytomegalovirus status with high specificity and sensitivity in both the original and validation cohorts. Because some donors lacked HLA typing at each locus, the association tests relied only on the typed subset. A total of fewer than 200 TCR beta chains were listed by the study as associated with cytomegalovirus. Correlated functional status among segregating V segments might be attributable to linkage disequilibrium, but an unknown experimental factor could not be ruled out. Strong co-occurrence of HLA alleles, especially DR and DQ, made assigning TCR associations to individual alleles difficult. In a later analysis, around 17,000 TCR beta sequences were associated with specific HLA alleles at a false discovery rate of 0.05. An association between a missense DCLRE1C variant and V-gene and J-gene trimming of TCR beta chains was found in a later genetic analysis and replicated in an independent cohort. The cohort was sequenced for TCR beta chains only, and without alpha or paired-chain data the features that could be detected were limited. In a later analysis, TCR association rates were found to vary across HLA loci, with the most associated TCRs seen for DRB1 alleles and the fewest for HLA-C alleles.

About this clone itself: The clone's antigen remains unknown. Base-call qualities are not available, and no considerably larger clone is one nucleotide away.

From the germline V gene, CDR1 is LGHNT and CDR2 is FRNRAP. V drops 3 bases and J drops 1 base, leaving 13 bases in between. The CDR3 holds 16 amino acids from the cysteine to the phenylalanine. Of the read, only the CDR3 DNA is kept; its 48 bases are in frame from base 1. The cohort was made up of approximately 700 healthy bone marrow donors. All cohort members were sampled while nominally healthy, although unrecorded immune exposures were likely present. The donor tested CMV seropositive and was one of the 289 seropositive cohort members. Every donor gave a peripheral blood sample, and the peripheral blood mononuclear cells from that sample were used for TCR beta sequencing. The Qiagen DNeasy Blood Extraction Kit was used to extract genomic DNA from the blood cell samples. Receptor amplification or capture employed the immunoSEQ multiplex PCR assay. For the multiplex PCR, a mixture combining 60 forward primers for TCR Vbeta segments and 13 reverse primers for TCR Jbeta segments was used. A multiplex PCR assay on genomic DNA amplified the CDR3 region of rearranged TCR beta genes. The Illumina HiSeq System was used to sequence the amplified TCR beta libraries as 87-base-pair reads. Per the authors' processing: Across the 670 or so repertoires, a later analysis counted some 80 million unique TCR beta chains, around 11 million of which were shared by at least two donors. A nearest-neighbor algorithm error-corrected the raw reads and collapsed the reads into unique sequences, merging closely related sequences to remove PCR and sequencing errors. Alignment of CDR3 sequences to IMGT reference sequences was used to assign V, D and J gene segments. For a sequence to be retained, at least a six-nucleotide match to both a V gene segment and a J gene segment was required. A rearrangement counted as productive if the CDR3 had no stop codons and remained in frame with V and J, and every other rearrangement counted as non-productive. CDR3 was defined by IMGT convention, running from the second conserved V-encoded cysteine to the conserved J-encoded phenylalanine. Sequences without an unambiguous match to a single V gene segment were excluded from the earlier analysis of over 500 of the donors. An earlier analysis of over 450 of the donors classified V segments as functional when productive rearrangements were above 56.7% and as segregating when the standard deviation between donors was above 5%. To diagnose cytomegalovirus status from the catalog of TCR beta chain sequences, a statistical classification framework was built. V and J gene assignment, in a later analysis, came from comparing TCR nucleotide sequences with IMGT/GENE-DB human TR gene sequences. The TCRdist pipeline was used in a later analysis to assign CDR3 sequences and most-parsimonious VDJ recombination scenarios. In a later analysis, each TCR beta chain was defined by its CDR3 amino acid sequence together with its V-gene family, and reads lacking a unique V-gene family were excluded. As a way to deal with suspected cross-contamination and a sequencing artifact, a later analysis dropped 500 to 700 nucleotide sequences that were highly shared and had low generation probability. In a later analysis, a clonal expansion index was calculated for each public chain from normalized within-repertoire ranks of inferred template counts. A later analysis computed generation probabilities with a VDJ recombination model fitted to out-of-frame rearrangements, and checked the results against IGoR. A later analysis scored TCR-TCR, TCR-HLA and TCR-CMV co-occurrence with hypergeometric tests, applying a repertoire-size bias correction to TCR pairs. A later analysis estimated false discovery rates by permuting HLA or CMV assignments 20 times. In a later analysis, co-occurring TCRs were grouped using DBSCAN, with TCRdist sequence similarity added in when clustering inside HLA-allele-positive subsets. Repertoires with fewer than 30,000 or more than 120,000 public chains were left out of co-occurrence clustering, as were five repertoires with anomalous nucleotide sharing. Not all clones reach the TCRdb copy of this immuneACCESS table, which keeps in-frame sequences only. Checked studies attribute under half of the gap to unresolved V genes and leave the rest unexplained. The V and J calls and clone size are taken from that table; D and trimming were inferred from the DNA. This sample gives 70,000 to 100,000 clones in total; about four fifths of them show up just once. Of the sample, 32% is held by the ten largest clones.

The rearranged segments are TRBV12-5 and TRBJ1-5; the D gene is perhaps TRBD1, on 6 matching bases. The TCR sequence derives from a man aged 50-59 years in good health and CMV-seropositive. The sample comprised PBMCs. The CDR3 protein: CASGFQARGSNQPQHF. The nucleotide sequence reads as follows: TGTGCTAGTGGTTTTCAGGCCAGGGGAAGCAATCAGCCCCAGCATTTT.